Each of the 15 T cell receptor beta chains below was sequenced from the same sample in a study of CD4 T cell repertoires and nickel. TCRdb used MiXCR to reprocess the RT-PCR reads, holding one entry per CDR3 protein. In the table there are roughly 110 distinct CDR3 sequences, approximately 94% of which are singletons. Sequenced sample: CD4+ T cells from blood, not recorded whether cultured. These TCRs come from a human donor in a nickel allergy study, with or without nickel allergy (not recorded which). It is not recorded whether this sample comes from one donor or several.

The CDR3 sequence: CASSSGDRTYNSPLHF. The CDR3 nucleotides are TGTGCCAGCAGCTCGGGGGACAGGACATATAATTCACCCCTCCACTTT. This rearrangement joins TRBV5-4 to TRBJ1-6; 8 positions agree with TRBD1. The CDR3 sequence is 16 residues long. Germline V lookup: CDR1 SGHNT, CDR2 YYREEE (reference sequence). With 3 bases clipped from V and 4 bases from J, the junction kept 6 bases outside the gene matches. Supplemented by reference TRBV5-4 and TRBJ1-6, the full variable domain reads ETGVTQSPTHLIKTRGQQVTLRCSSQSGHNTVSWYQQALGQGPQFIFQYYREEENGRGNFPPRFSGLQFPNYSSELNVNALELDDSALYLCASSSGDRTYNSPLHFGNGTRLTVT.

The rearrangement links TRBV29-1 to TRBJ1-1; D unclear. The CDR3 extends over 12 amino acids. V shed 7 bases and J shed 0 bases, with 9 bases lying between them. Germline V gives CDR1 SQVTM, CDR2 ANQGSEA. The CDR3 loop is CSALGVNTEAFF. As DNA, the CDR3 is TGCAGCGCCCTCGGGGTGAACACTGAAGCTTTCTTT.

The chain joins TRBV20-1 to TRBJ1-3; D unclear. V dropped 2 bases and J dropped 4 bases, with 6 bases sitting between them. CDR1 and CDR2 (germline): DFQATT, SNEGSKA (reference sequence). The CDR3 totals 12 residues. CDR3 in amino acids: CSARQVGNTIYF. CDR3 nucleotides: TGCAGTGCTAGACAGGTCGGAAACACCATATATTTT.

V usage is TRBV10-3 and J usage is TRBJ1-2; D ambiguous. Germline-derived CDR1 and CDR2 are ENHRY and SYGVKD. V gave up 0 bases and J gave up 6 bases, with 8 bases separating them. There are 13 residues in the CDR3. The CDR3 is CAISESKVHGYTF. The CDR3 DNA reads TGTGCCATCAGTGAGTCGAAGGTCCATGGCTACACCTTC.

CDR3 loop: CASSLRESNQPQHF. CDR3 DNA sequence: TGTGCCAGCAGTTTGAGGGAAAGCAATCAGCCCCAGCATTTT. The V call is TRBV27, the J call TRBJ1-5; D is unclear. The germline V and J ends were trimmed by 3 bases and 1 base, with 7 bases remaining between them. CDR3 length: 14 residues. Germline CDR1 is MNHEY and CDR2 is SMNVEV (reference sequence).

The chain joins TRBV11-1 to TRBJ1-6; tentative D call: TRBD1 (5 bases). Trimming stripped 6 bases from V and 7 bases from J, with 10 bases between. Germline V CDR1 and CDR2: SGHAT, FQDESV (reference sequence). This CDR3 contains 13 residues. The CDR3 nucleotides read TGTGCCAGCAGTCGACAGCCCAATTCACCCCTCCACTTT. Protein sequence: CASSRQPNSPLHF.

Note on this clonotype: A junction boundary mismatches the germline segment, possibly from a read error. V usage is TRBV7-7 and J usage is TRBJ2-7, with 7 bases fitting TRBD2. This CDR3 spans 14 amino acids. Germline lookup yields CDR1 SSHAT and CDR2 FNYEAQ (reference sequence). The CDR3 loop is CASSRGLGNYEQYF. The CDR3, as DNA: TGTGCTAGCAGCCGCGGACTAGGGAACTACGAGCAGTACTTC.

The rearrangement links TRBV5-5 to TRBJ1-5; D is uncertain. Trimming left V 2 bases short and J 4 bases short, with 13 bases between. This CDR3 region has 15 residues. Germline V lookup: CDR1 SGHKS, CDR2 YYEKEE (reference sequence). The CDR3 protein is CASSFSGSQNQPQHF. CDR3 nucleotide sequence: TGTGCCAGCAGCTTCTCGGGCAGTCAAAATCAGCCCCAGCATTTT.

The gene calls are TRBV20-1 and TRBJ2-3; TRBD2 matches at 13 bases. The CDR3 sequence is 17 residues long. The J segment lost 0 bases and the V segment lost 1 base, leaving 4 bases of the junction unmatched. CDR1 is DFQATT, CDR2 SNEGSKA, per germline (reference sequence). This CDR3 reads CSARGLAGGRSTDTQYF. DNA of the CDR3: TGCAGTGCTAGAGGACTAGCGGGGGGCCGGAGCACAGATACGCAGTATTTT.

This rearrangement joins TRBV20-1 to TRBJ1-2, with D unresolved. The CDR3 extends over 13 amino acids. Trimming removed 3 bases from V and 4 bases from J, with 12 bases in between. Germline-derived CDR1 and CDR2 are DFQATT and SNEGSKA (reference sequence). In nucleotides, the CDR3 is TGCAGTGCTAGGTACCCAGTCAGCTATGGCTACACCTTC. Amino acids: CSARYPVSYGYTF.

The table lists this clonotype with a few counts. The chain uses TRBV20-1 and TRBJ1-5, with D tentatively TRBD1 (5 bases). Trimming took 6 bases from V and 3 from J, leaving 18 bases between them. The germline gives CDR1 DFQATT, CDR2 SNEGSKA (reference sequence). CDR3 length: 15 residues. This CDR3 reads CSAQGASRSNQPQHF. The CDR3 DNA reads as TGCAGTGCCCAGGGCGCGTCAAGGTCCAATCAGCCCCAGCATTTT.

The V gene is TRBV12-3 or TRBV12-4, the J gene TRBJ2-3; TRBD2 might be the D (5 bases). The CDR3 extends over 15 amino acids. V was cut by 6 bases and J by 5 bases, with 18 bases left in between. The CDR3 is CASSPRGHEIDTQYF. DNA for the CDR3: TGTGCCAGCAGCCCTCGAGGGCATGAGATAGATACGCAGTATTTT.

V and J are TRBV12-3 or TRBV12-4 and TRBJ2-3, with D maybe TRBD2 (5 bases). The CDR3 runs 17 residues. The V and J ends lost 1 base and 2 bases respectively, with 16 bases between them. CDR3 region: CASSLGRQTRHTDTQYF. The CDR3 coding sequence is TGTGCCAGCAGTTTAGGGAGGCAGACTCGGCACACAGATACGCAGTATTTT.

The V and J genes are TRBV6-2 or TRBV6-3 and TRBJ1-1; unclear D gene. Germline V gene data show CDR1 as MNHEY and CDR2 as SVGEGT. This CDR3 has 12 residues. V was pared by 5 bases and J by 1 base, with 5 bases between. CDR3 residues: CASSRGNTEAFF. DNA for the CDR3: TGTGCCAGCAGTCGGGGGAACACTGAAGCTTTCTTT.

The V call is TRBV12-3 or TRBV12-4, the J call TRBJ1-5; possibly TRBD1 for D (5 bases). Trimming took off 7 bases at V and 0 bases at J, with 10 bases between the two ends. CDR3 length equals 14 residues. The CDR3 DNA reads TGTGCCAGCAACAGAGGGGATAGCAATCAGCCCCAGCATTTT. This sequence encodes CASNRGDSNQPQHF.